A single sample gave rise to the 15 T cell receptor beta chains below, sequenced in a study of cytomegalovirus exposure and HLA in healthy donors. Using immunoSEQ multiplex PCR, the repertoire was profiled, and TCRdb retains in-frame clones only, with some absent. This repertoire shows some 43,000 clones, 90% to 95% found once; its top ten account for 5.5% to 6.5%. Source material: PBMCs. The receptor source for this set is a man between 18 and 29 years old in good health and CMV-seronegative.

This chain uses TRBV18 with TRBJ1-6, with 9 bases fitting TRBD1. Germline CDR1 reads KGHSH; CDR2 reads LQKENI. The V gene end was trimmed by 1 base and the J gene end by 6 bases; junction bases not matched to a gene: 4. The CDR3 is 16 amino acids. The CDR3 loop is CASSPLTGGPNSPLHF. In DNA form, the CDR3 reads TGTGCCAGCTCACCACTGACAGGGGGACCTAATTCACCCCTCCACTTT.

In this sample, this clone turned up a few times. The chain links TRBV27 to TRBJ2-7; 7 bases match TRBD2. CDR1 and CDR2 (germline): MNHEY, SMNVEV (reference sequence). CDR3 length: 15 amino acids. With 0 bases clipped from V and 4 bases from J, the junction kept 6 bases outside the gene matches. CDR3 in DNA: TGTGCCAGCAGTTTATCGGGCAGGGAGGGGTACGAGCAGTACTTC. As protein: CASSLSGREGYEQYF.

The V and J genes are TRBV5-1 and TRBJ2-3; 8 bases match TRBD2. The CDR3 spans 15 residues. Losses at the gene ends were 4 bases for V and 0 bases for J; bases not matched to a gene: 4. CDR1 and CDR2 (germline): SGHRS, YFSETQ. CDR3 bases: TGCGCCAGCAGCCTTCTAGCGGGTAGCACAGATACGCAGTATTTT. It is translated as CASSLLAGSTDTQYF.

This sequence joins TRBV7-2 and TRBJ2-4; 10 nucleotides align to TRBD2. Germline values: CDR1 SGHTA, CDR2 FQGNSA. CDR3 size: 17 residues. The V gene end was trimmed by 5 bases and the J gene end by 0 bases; junction bases not matched to a gene: 7. CDR3 nucleotides: TGTGCCAGCAGCCCCCGGACTAGCGGATTAGCCAAAAACATTCAGTACTTC. The encoded protein is CASSPRTSGLAKNIQYF.

The rearrangement links TRBV7-9 to TRBJ2-1; a possible D gene is TRBD2 (6 bases). V was shortened by 1 base and J by 2 bases, with 12 bases between the two germline ends. This CDR3 has 16 residues. The germline gives CDR1 SEHNR, CDR2 FQNEAQ (reference sequence). The DNA for the CDR3 is TGTGCCAGCAGCTTAGGGAGCGGGTCCCCCTACAATGAGCAGTTCTTC. Its protein product is CASSLGSGSPYNEQFF.

The chain links TRBV27 to TRBJ2-7, with D perhaps TRBD1 (5 bases). CDR3 length: 15 residues. The germline V and J ends were trimmed by 1 base and 3 bases, with 13 bases remaining between them. Germline CDR1 and CDR2: MNHEY and SMNVEV (reference sequence). CDR3 region: CASSLFRQTVYEQYF. The CDR3 bases are TGTGCCAGCAGTTTATTTAGACAGACGGTCTACGAGCAGTACTTC.

The chain couples TRBV7-2 to TRBJ2-3; no clear D. Trimming took off 2 bases at V and 6 bases at J, with 18 bases between the two ends. The CDR3 contains 16 residues. The V gene's germline CDR1 is SGHTA and CDR2 FQGNSA. CDR3: CASSLNFGVPSDTQYF. CDR3 coding DNA: TGTGCCAGCAGCTTAAATTTCGGAGTCCCCTCCGATACGCAGTATTTT.

This clone has only one observation. The CDR3 DNA sequence: TGTGCCAGCAGAACTCCGGGACAAAACTACGAGCAGTACTTC. As protein: CASRTPGQNYEQYF. The J gene is TRBJ2-7, the V gene TRBV5-5, with D possibly TRBD1 on 6 matching bases. The ends were cut back, 5 bases at V and 3 bases at J, with 15 bases in the middle. In germline, CDR1 is SGHKS, CDR2 YYEKEE (reference sequence). The CDR3 is 14 amino acids.

This clone has only a few counts. The chain is built from TRBV6-5 and TRBJ1-4, with 8 positions matching TRBD1. V lost 6 bases to trimming and J lost 8 bases; unmatched junction nucleotides: 8. The CDR3 is 14 amino acids. CDR1 and CDR2 from the germline V gene are MNHEY and SVGAGI. The CDR3 DNA follows: TGTGCCAGCAGAGGGACAGGCCTCAAAGAAAAACTGTTTTTT. Protein product: CASRGTGLKEKLFF.

The V and J genes are TRBV4-2 and TRBJ1-5; TRBD1 agrees at 7 bases. V gave up 6 bases and J gave up 6 bases; unmatched junction bases: 8. Germline-derived CDR1 and CDR2 are LGHNA and YNFKEQ. CDR3 length equals 14 residues. CDR3 in amino acids: CASSEPGGLQPQHF. The CDR3 nucleotides are TGTGCCAGCAGTGAACCAGGGGGTCTTCAGCCCCAGCATTTT.

V usage is TRBV11-1 and J usage is TRBJ2-7; D ambiguous. Trimming shortened V by 5 bases and J by 0 bases, and 11 bases separated the two germline ends. This CDR3 contains 14 residues. Germline V gives CDR1 SGHAT, CDR2 FQDESV (reference sequence). The CDR3, as DNA: TGTGCCAGCAGCCGAACACAACGCTCCTACGAGCAGTACTTC. Residues: CASSRTQRSYEQYF.

The chain links TRBV19 to TRBJ2-1; tentative D call: TRBD2 (6 bases). V lost 1 base to trimming and J lost 8 bases, with 12 bases between them. Germline V gene sequence: CDR1 LNHDA, CDR2 SQIVND (reference sequence). This CDR3 is built from 14 residues. CDR3 sequence reads: CASSIGPGVDEQFF. The CDR3 DNA is TGTGCCAGTAGTATAGGACCGGGGGTGGATGAGCAGTTCTTC. The full variable domain, its missing parts supplied by reference TRBV19 and TRBJ2-1, is DGGITQSPKYLFRKEGQNVTLSCEQNLNHDAMYWYRQDPGQGLRLIYYSQIVNDFQKGDIAEGYSVSREKKESFPLTVTSAQKNPTAFYLCASSIGPGVDEQFFGPGTRLTVL.

CDR3 DNA: TGTGCCAGCAGTCAACAGGGGGATCAGCCCCAGCATTTT. It translates to CASSQQGDQPQHF. The chain is built from TRBV6-6 and TRBJ1-5; TRBD1 matches 8 bases. The length of the CDR3 is 13 residues. Germline lookup yields CDR1 MNHNY and CDR2 SVGAGI (reference sequence). With 5 bases clipped from V and 5 bases from J, the junction kept 2 bases outside the gene matches.

The chain joins TRBV7-9 to TRBJ2-1; tentative D call: TRBD1 (5 bases). The length of the CDR3 is 15 residues. Per germline, CDR1 SEHNR and CDR2 FQNEAQ (reference sequence). Trimming stripped 1 base from V and 3 bases from J, with 10 bases between. In DNA, the CDR3 is TGTGCCAGCAGCTTAGAGCAGGGAATCTACAATGAGCAGTTCTTC. Translating it yields CASSLEQGIYNEQFF.

A remark on this clone: A read error may account for a junction end that differs from germline. This chain uses TRBV4-3 with TRBJ1-3; D uncertain. Germline lookup yields CDR1 LGHNA and CDR2 YSLEER. This CDR3 region has 16 residues. The CDR3 loop is CASSQDPQFSGDTIYF. Written as DNA, the CDR3 is TGCGCCAGCAGCCAAGATCCCCAGTTCTCTGGAGACACCATATATTTT.